The subject of this entry is one T cell receptor beta chain. Its target is unknown. The sample comes from a study of T cell responses to AZD1222 COVID-19 vaccine. Points from the study as a whole: The donors showed a predominance of white British ancestry and of females, with possible underestimation of clonal diversity. The breadth and depth of Spike-specific TCRs increased once two AZD1222 doses had been given. Regions 160-218 and 743-854 held dominance among vaccine-associated CD4 TCRs, which spanned spike. Reports say nearly half of spike-specific TCRs go after unmutated variant regions.

Clones were read by immunoSEQ multiplex PCR, and TCRdb kept only the in-frame ones, dropping some. The sample contains tens of thousands of clones, 60% to 85% of which appear only once. Germline V gene lookup returns CDR1 MNHEY and CDR2 SMNVEV (reference sequence). Trimming removed 6 bases from V and 2 bases from J; junction bases left unmatched: 1. This CDR3 comprises 13 residues. This sequence joins TRBV27 and TRBJ1-2, with 9 bases identical to TRBD1. The clonotype originates from an adult who received the MenACWY meningococcal vaccine as a control. This specimen was peripheral blood, taken 28 days after the second dose of the MenACWY control vaccine. The CDR3 reads CASRGTGNYGYTF. The CDR3 nucleotides read TGTGCCAGCAGGGGGACAGGGAACTATGGCTACACCTTC.